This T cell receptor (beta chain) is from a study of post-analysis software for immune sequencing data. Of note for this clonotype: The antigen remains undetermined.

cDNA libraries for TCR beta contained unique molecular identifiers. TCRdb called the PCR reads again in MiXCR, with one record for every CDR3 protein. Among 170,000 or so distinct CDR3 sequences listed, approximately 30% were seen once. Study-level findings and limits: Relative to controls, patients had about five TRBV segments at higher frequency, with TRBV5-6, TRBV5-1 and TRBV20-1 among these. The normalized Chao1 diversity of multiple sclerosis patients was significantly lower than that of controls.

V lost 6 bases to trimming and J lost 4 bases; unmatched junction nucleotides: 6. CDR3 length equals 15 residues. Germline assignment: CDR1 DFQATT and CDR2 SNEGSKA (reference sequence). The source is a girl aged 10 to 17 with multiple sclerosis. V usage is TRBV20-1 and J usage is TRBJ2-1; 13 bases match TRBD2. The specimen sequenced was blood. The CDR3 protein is CSAMGLAGPYNEQFF. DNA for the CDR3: TGCAGTGCCATGGGACTAGCGGGACCATACAATGAGCAGTTCTTC.